This T cell receptor beta chain was sequenced for a study of T cells in women clearing cervical HPV infection. All participants had a single incident cervical HPV16 infection, and prevalent HPV16 infections were excluded. Germline CDR1 LNHDA, CDR2 SQIVND (reference sequence). This CDR3 is built from 16 residues. Repertoires were generated with immunoSEQ multiplex PCR, while TCRdb's copy carries only in-frame clones and drops some. The sample totals about 32,000 clones. Concerning this clone itself: The read halts 3 residues ahead of the CDR3 end, with the missing end drawn from the germline J gene.

Sample: blood buffy coat. This TCR was recovered from a woman aged 18-69 years with a cervical HPV16 infection that either progressed to CIN3+ or cleared (not recorded which). The chain is built from TRBV19 and TRBJ2-3; perhaps D is TRBD1 or TRBD2 (5 bases each). The CDR3 sequence: CASSTIRLLRGQPQYF. The CDR3 bases that were read are TGTGCCAGTAGCACTATTCGACTCCTGAGGGGTCAGCCG. Drawing the rest from reference TRBV19 and TRBJ2-3, the complete variable domain is DGGITQSPKYLFRKEGQNVTLSCEQNLNHDAMYWYRQDPGQGLRLIYYSQIVNDFQKGDIAEGYSVSREKKESFPLTVTSAQKNPTAFYLCASSTIRLLRGQPQYFGPGTRLTVL.